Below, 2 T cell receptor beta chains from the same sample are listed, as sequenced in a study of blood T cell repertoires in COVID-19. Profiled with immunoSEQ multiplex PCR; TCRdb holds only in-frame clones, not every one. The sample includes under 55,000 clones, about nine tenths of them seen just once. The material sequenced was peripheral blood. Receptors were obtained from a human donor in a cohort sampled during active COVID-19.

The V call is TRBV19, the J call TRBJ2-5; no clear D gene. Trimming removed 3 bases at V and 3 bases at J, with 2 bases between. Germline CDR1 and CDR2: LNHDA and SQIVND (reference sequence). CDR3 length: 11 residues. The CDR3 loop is CASSIEETQYF. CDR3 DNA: TGTGCCAGTAGTATCGAAGAGACCCAGTACTTC.

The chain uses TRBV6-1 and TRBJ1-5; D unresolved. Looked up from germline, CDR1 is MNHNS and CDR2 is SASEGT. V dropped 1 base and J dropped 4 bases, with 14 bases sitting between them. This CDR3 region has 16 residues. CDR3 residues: CASSEGQRQTNQPQHF. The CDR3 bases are TGTGCCAGCAGTGAAGGGCAACGGCAGACAAATCAGCCCCAGCATTTT.